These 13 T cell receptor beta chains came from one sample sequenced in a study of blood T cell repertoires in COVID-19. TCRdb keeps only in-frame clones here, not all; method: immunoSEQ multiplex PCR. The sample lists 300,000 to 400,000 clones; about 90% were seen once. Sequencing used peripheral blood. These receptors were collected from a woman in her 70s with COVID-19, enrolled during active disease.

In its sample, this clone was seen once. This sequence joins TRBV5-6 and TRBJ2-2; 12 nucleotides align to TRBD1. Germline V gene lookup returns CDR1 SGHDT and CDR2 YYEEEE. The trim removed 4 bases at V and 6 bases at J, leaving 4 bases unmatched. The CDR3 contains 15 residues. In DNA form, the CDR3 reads TGTGCCAGCAGCGCGGGACAGGGGGCATCCGGGGAGCTGTTTTTT. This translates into CASSAGQGASGELFF.

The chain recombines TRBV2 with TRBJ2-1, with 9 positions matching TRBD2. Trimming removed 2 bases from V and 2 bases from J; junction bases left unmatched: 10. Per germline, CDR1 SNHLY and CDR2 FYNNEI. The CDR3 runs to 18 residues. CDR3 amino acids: CASSEFPGERGAYNEQFF. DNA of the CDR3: TGTGCCAGCAGTGAATTTCCTGGGGAGCGGGGGGCCTACAATGAGCAGTTCTTC.

This chain's CDR3 is CASSVKVGGMDYEQYF. As DNA, the CDR3 is TGTGCCAGCAGTGTTAAGGTCGGGGGGATGGACTACGAGCAGTACTTC. The V call is TRBV2, the J call TRBJ2-7; 7 positions agree with TRBD2. The CDR3 is 16 amino acids. Germline CDR1 and CDR2: SNHLY and FYNNEI. After removal of 4 bases from V and 3 bases from J, the junction contained 12 bases not matched to a gene.

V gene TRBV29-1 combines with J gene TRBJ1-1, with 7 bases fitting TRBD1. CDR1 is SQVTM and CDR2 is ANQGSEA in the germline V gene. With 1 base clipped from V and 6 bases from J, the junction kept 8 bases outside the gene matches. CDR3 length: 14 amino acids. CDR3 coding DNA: TGCAGCGTTGAAGGTACAGGGGTCTATGCTGAAGCTTTCTTT. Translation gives CSVEGTGVYAEAFF.

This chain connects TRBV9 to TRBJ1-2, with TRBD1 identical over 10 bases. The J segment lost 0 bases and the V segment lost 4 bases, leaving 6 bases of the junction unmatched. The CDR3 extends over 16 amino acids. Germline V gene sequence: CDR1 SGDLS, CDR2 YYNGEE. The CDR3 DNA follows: TGTGCCAGCAGCCCACGGGGACAGGGGACTAACTATGGCTACACCTTC. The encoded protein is CASSPRGQGTNYGYTF.

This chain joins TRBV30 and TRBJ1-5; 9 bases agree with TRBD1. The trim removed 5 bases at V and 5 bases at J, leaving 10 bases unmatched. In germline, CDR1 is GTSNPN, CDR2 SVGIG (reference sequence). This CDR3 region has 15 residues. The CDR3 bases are TGTGCCTGGGGCCGGGGACAGGGAATCGATCAGCCCCAGCATTTT. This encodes CAWGRGQGIDQPQHF.

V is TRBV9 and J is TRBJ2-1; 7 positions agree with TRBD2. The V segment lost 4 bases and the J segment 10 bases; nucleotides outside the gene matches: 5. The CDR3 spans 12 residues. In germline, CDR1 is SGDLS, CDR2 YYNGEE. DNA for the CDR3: TGTGCCAGCAGCACATATAGCGGGGAGCAGTTCTTC. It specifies CASSTYSGEQFF.

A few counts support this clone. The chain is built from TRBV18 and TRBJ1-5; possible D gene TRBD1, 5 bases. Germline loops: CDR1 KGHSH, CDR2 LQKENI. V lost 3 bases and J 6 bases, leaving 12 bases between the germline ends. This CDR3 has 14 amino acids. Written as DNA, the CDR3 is TGTGCCAGCTCACCGGACCAGGGCGGTCAGCCCCAGCATTTT. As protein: CASSPDQGGQPQHF.

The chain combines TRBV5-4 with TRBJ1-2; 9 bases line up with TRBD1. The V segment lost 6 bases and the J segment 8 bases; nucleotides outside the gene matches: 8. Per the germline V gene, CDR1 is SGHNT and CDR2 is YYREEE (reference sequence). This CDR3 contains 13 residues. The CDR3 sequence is CASTPGQGIGYTF. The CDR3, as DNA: TGTGCCAGCACCCCCGGACAGGGGATAGGCTACACCTTC.

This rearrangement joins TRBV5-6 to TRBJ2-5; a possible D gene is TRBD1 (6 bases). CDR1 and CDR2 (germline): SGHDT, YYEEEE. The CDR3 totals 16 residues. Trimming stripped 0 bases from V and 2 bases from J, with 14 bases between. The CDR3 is CASSLGPSGTQETQYF. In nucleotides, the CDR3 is TGTGCCAGCAGCTTGGGACCCTCCGGGACACAAGAGACCCAGTACTTC.

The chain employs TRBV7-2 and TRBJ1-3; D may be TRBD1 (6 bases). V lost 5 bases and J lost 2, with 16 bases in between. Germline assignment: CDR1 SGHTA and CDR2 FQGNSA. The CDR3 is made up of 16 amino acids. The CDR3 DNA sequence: TGTGCCAGCAGCATGAGCTGGACAGCACCTGGAAACACCATATATTTT. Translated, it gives CASSMSWTAPGNTIYF.

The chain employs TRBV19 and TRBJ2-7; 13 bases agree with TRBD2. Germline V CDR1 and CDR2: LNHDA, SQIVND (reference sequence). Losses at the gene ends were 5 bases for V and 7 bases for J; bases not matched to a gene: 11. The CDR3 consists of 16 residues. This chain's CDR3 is CASSSAGTSGAGEQYF. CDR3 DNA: TGTGCCAGTAGTTCCGCCGGGACTAGCGGGGCAGGGGAGCAGTACTTC.

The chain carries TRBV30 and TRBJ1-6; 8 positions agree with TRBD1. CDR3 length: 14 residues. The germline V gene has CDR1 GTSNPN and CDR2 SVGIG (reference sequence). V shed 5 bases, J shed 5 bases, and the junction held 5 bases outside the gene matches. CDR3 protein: CAWGQGTNNSPLHF. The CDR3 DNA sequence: TGTGCCTGGGGACAGGGTACAAATAATTCACCCCTCCACTTT.